A single TCR beta chain is shown here with its context. What it binds is not known. The data stem from a study of shared clonotypes between healthy human individuals. Across the whole study: Plates per donor: three CD4 naive, three CD4 memory, two CD8 naive, one CD8 memory.

The CDR3 spans 17 residues. Trimming shortened V by 4 bases and J by 4 bases, and 24 bases separated the two germline ends. Germline-derived CDR1 and CDR2 are SGHRS and YFSETQ. Once extracted for a subset, genomic DNA was divided evenly among several immunoSEQ plates. Replicate PCRs run on sorted subsets employed about 220 ng DNA, roughly 30,000 T cell genomes. Only in-frame clones appear in the TCRdb table, and some are missing; sequencing was by immunoSEQ multiplex PCR. The sample yields some 1.5 million clones, around 97% seen once. Study results and caveats: When compared with the clonotypes that were shared by all four sorted-subset donors, the non-shared clonotypes turned out to have lower generation probabilities.

Material for sequencing was naive CD4+ T cells sorted from blood. As to subset: CD45RA+ positively selected. The chain recombines TRBV5-1 with TRBJ2-7; D uncertain. This TCR derives from a man aged 30-40 years in good health. In DNA, the CDR3 is TGCGCCAGCAGCCCCTATCCGGGCCCCCAGGATGGGTACGAGCAGTACTTC. It codes for CASSPYPGPQDGYEQYF.